This T cell receptor (beta chain) originates from a study of CD8 T cells in Susac syndrome. Random hexamers were used to reverse transcribe the RNA input (0.5 to 1 ug). One entry per CDR3 protein results from TCRdb running MiXCR on the immunoSEQ multiplex PCR reads. The table includes a few hundred thousand distinct CDR3 sequences, approximately 91% detected once. The sequenced sample consisted of CD8+ T cells from PBMCs. This clonotype was obtained from a human donor with multiple sclerosis.

The CDR3 DNA reads TGTGCCAGCAGTTACCCGAGCGGGGGCTACACTGAAGCTTTCTTT. Translated, it gives CASSYPSGGYTEAFF. The rearrangement uses TRBV6-2 or TRBV6-3 and TRBJ1-1, with a possible D match to TRBD1 (6 bases). Per the germline V gene, CDR1 is MNHEY and CDR2 is SVGEGT. V was clipped by 2 bases and J by 3 bases, with 13 bases between them. The CDR3 runs 15 residues.